Listed below are T cell receptor beta chains from one sample, sequenced in a study of blood T cell repertoires in COVID-19. Produced via immunoSEQ multiplex PCR; TCRdb's table is partial and in-frame only. The sample shows more than 50,000 clones, roughly four fifths of them seen only once. The sequenced sample was peripheral blood. All receptors come from a woman aged 55-69 years with acute or convalescent COVID-19. Both conserved end residues are part of each CDR3. The D gene is left open where the match is weak. Where a row states a size, it is once, few, many or the class of an expanded clone; other rows omit it.

V	size	D	J	DNA	CDR3
TRBV20-1	.	TRBD2	TRBJ2-6	TGCAGTGCTAGTAGCGGGATGTTTTCTGGGGCCAACGTCCTGACTTTC	CSASSGMFSGANVLTF
TRBV7-9	.	TRBD2	TRBJ2-2	TGTGCCAGCAGCTCAGCTAGCGGGACGAACACCGGGGAGCTGTTTTTT	CASSSASGTNTGELFF
TRBV19	once	TRBD1	TRBJ1-3	TGTGCCAGTAAAGCGCACCGGGGACAGAGCTCTGGAAACACCATATATTTT	CASKAHRGQSSGNTIYF
TRBV3-1/TRBV3-2	.	TRBD1	TRBJ1-2	TGTGCCAGCAGCCTTTACAGGGGTAACTATGGCTACACCTTC	CASSLYRGNYGYTF
TRBV7-2	.	TRBD2	TRBJ2-1	TGTGCCAGCAGCCCGAGGACTAGCGGGGGGTACGGTGAGCAGTTCTTC	CASSPRTSGGYGEQFF
TRBV29-1	.	.	TRBJ2-1	TGCAGCGTTGAACCGCCAGGGTCAACCCGAGGGGGTGAGCAGTTCTTC	CSVEPPGSTRGGEQFF
TRBV5-4	.	.	TRBJ2-3	TGTGCCAGCAGCGCAAGACAGGAGAGCACAGATACGCAGTATTTT	CASSARQESTDTQYF
TRBV18	.	TRBD1	TRBJ1-2	TGTGCCAGCTCACCACCCCCCAGGGGGAGAGCTAACTATGGCTACACCTTC	CASSPPPRGRANYGYTF
TRBV3-1/TRBV3-2	.	TRBD1	TRBJ1-2	TGTGCCAGCAGCCTGGGACAGACCTATGGCTACACCTTC	CASSLGQTYGYTF
TRBV5-8	.	TRBD2	TRBJ2-5	TGTGCCAGCAGCCCGGGACTAGCGGGGACTCAAGAGACCCAGTACTTC	CASSPGLAGTQETQYF
TRBV2	.	.	TRBJ1-5	TGTGCCAGCAGCGAAACGGCCCCCGACAGTGTGTGGGATCAGCCCCAGCATTTT	CASSETAPDSVWDQPQHF
TRBV7-9	.	.	TRBJ1-6	TGTGCCAGCAGCTTACTGGAGGATTCACCCCTCCACTTT	CASSLLEDSPLHF
TRBV28	once	TRBD2	TRBJ2-5	TGTGCCAGCAGTTCCCTGAAAGCCCTTGGACTAGCGGGGGTATCAGAGACCCAGTACTTC	CASSSLKALGLAGVSETQYF
TRBV2	.	TRBD1	TRBJ1-2	TGTGCCAGCATCTTCCGGGGACAGGGCGGCTACACCTTC	CASIFRGQGGYTF
TRBV10-1	.	TRBD1	TRBJ1-2	TGCGCCAGCAGCCCGGGACAGGGGGCAACGGGGGGTCACTATGGCTACACCTTC	CASSPGQGATGGHYGYTF
TRBV27	.	.	TRBJ1-4	TGTGCCAGCAGTTCGACCCCCGGGAGAAAGGTGGAAAAACTGTTTTTT	CASSSTPGRKVEKLFF
TRBV7-3	once	.	TRBJ1-1	TGTGCCAGCAGCTTAACCGCAGGGCCCACTGAAGCTTTCTTT	CASSLTAGPTEAFF
TRBV6-5	.	.	TRBJ1-2	TGTGCCAGCAGCTCTTCCACTGCTGATCGTGGCTACACCTTC	CASSSSTADRGYTF
TRBV5-6	.	TRBD1	TRBJ1-6	TGTGCCAGCAGCTTGAGGACAGGGGGCCGGGATTCACCCCTCCACTTT	CASSLRTGGRDSPLHF
TRBV5-1	.	TRBD1	TRBJ2-2	TGCGCCAGCAGCATGGGGTACAGGGGCCACGGGGAGCTGTTTTTT	CASSMGYRGHGELFF
TRBV29-1	.	.	TRBJ2-3	TGCAGCGTTGAGAAGGCGGGCACAGATACGCAGTATTTT	CSVEKAGTDTQYF
TRBV14	.	.	TRBJ1-2	TGTGCCAGCAGCCAGCTCGCCTGGGGCAGGGACTATGGCTACACCTTC	CASSQLAWGRDYGYTF
TRBV4-2	.	.	TRBJ1-4	TGTGCCAGCAGCCACACCGGGTGGGGGCAGAATGAAAAACTGTTTTTT	CASSHTGWGQNEKLFF
TRBV2	.	.	TRBJ1-5	TGTGCCAGCACTACAGGGTATGATCAGCCCCAGCATTTT	CASTTGYDQPQHF
TRBV7-2	.	TRBD1	TRBJ1-1	TGTGCCAGCAGCTTAGTACTGGACAGGGCCGGCATAGCTTTCTTT	CASSLVLDRAGIAFF
TRBV9	few	.	TRBJ2-1	TGTGCCAGCGTACCCGACTCGGGCAATGAGCAGTTCTTC	CASVPDSGNEQFF
TRBV13	once	TRBD1	TRBJ1-6	TGTGCCAGCAGCTTACGACAGGGTGGTAATTCACCCCTCCACTTT	CASSLRQGGNSPLHF